Sequencing of this T cell receptor (beta chain) was carried out in a study of T cell clones after liver transplantation. Study-wide background: TCRbeta sequencing after a pre-transplant mixed lymphocyte reaction identified graft-donor-reactive clones, later tracked in post-transplant blood. Three of the eight recipients were HCV-positive; the rest had non-autoimmune, non-viral transplant indications.

Trimming removed 0 bases at V and 1 base at J, with 4 bases between. Germline V gene data show CDR1 as SGHRS and CDR2 as YFSETQ. The CDR3 is made up of 13 amino acids. Using immunoSEQ multiplex PCR, the repertoire was profiled, and TCRdb retains in-frame clones only, with some absent. The sample shows some 50,000 clones, roughly three quarters of them seen only once. This sequence joins TRBV5-1 and TRBJ1-1; no firm D call. The receptor comes from a human patient who received a liver transplant. T cells may partly derive from the graft donor. This sample comprised CD4+ T cells from blood, obtained at the 22-month timepoint. The CDR3: CASSLGTNTEAFF. The CDR3 bases are TGCGCCAGCAGCTTGGGTACGAACACTGAAGCTTTCTTT.